A selection of T cell receptor beta chains follows, all from one sample in a study of T-cell reconstitution after alpha-beta-depleted transplantation in children. TCRdb re-called the PCR reads through MiXCR, storing one row per CDR3 protein. There are approximately 590,000 distinct CDR3 sequences in the sample; 10% occur only once, and less than 4.5% lies in the top ten. The sample here was PBMCs from the stem cell graft donor, taken from the stem cell graft. These receptor sequences come from a human donor who donated a stem cell graft to a child with acute myeloid leukemia. Each CDR3 is given without its conserved first and last residue. Each record gives: J gene, clone size, V gene, CDR3 protein. Clone size is stated in some rows and not others, as once, few, many or a class when expanded.

j_gene: TRBJ2-1
abundance: -
v_gene: TRBV14
CDR3aa: ASNTFTSGKNEQF

j_gene: TRBJ2-7
abundance: many
v_gene: TRBV6-2/TRBV6-3
CDR3aa: ASSTTSGSSYEQY

j_gene: TRBJ2-5
abundance: -
v_gene: TRBV9
CDR3aa: ASSPRQGGGSETQY

j_gene: TRBJ1-6
abundance: few
v_gene: TRBV20-1
CDR3aa: SAKTGGTGSPLH

j_gene: TRBJ1-2
abundance: few
v_gene: TRBV7-9
CDR3aa: ASSLVVQGAFGYT

j_gene: TRBJ2-2
abundance: few
v_gene: TRBV30
CDR3aa: AWKIHSGELF

j_gene: TRBJ2-1
abundance: many
v_gene: TRBV4-1
CDR3aa: ASSAHYNEQF

j_gene: TRBJ1-6
abundance: many
v_gene: TRBV12-3/TRBV12-4
CDR3aa: ASSLGQGRSPLH

j_gene: TRBJ2-4
abundance: -
v_gene: TRBV28
CDR3aa: ASSLWGLAVAKNIQY

j_gene: TRBJ2-3
abundance: few
v_gene: TRBV5-1
CDR3aa: ASSLDPGGPTDTQY

j_gene: TRBJ2-7
abundance: -
v_gene: TRBV18
CDR3aa: GSPSTHNAYEQY

j_gene: TRBJ2-4
abundance: -
v_gene: TRBV27
CDR3aa: ASNTSLLAKNIQY

j_gene: TRBJ2-7
abundance: -
v_gene: TRBV6-1
CDR3aa: ASSKPGLEVWEQY

j_gene: TRBJ2-1
abundance: few
v_gene: TRBV5-1
CDR3aa: ASSLGGYINNEQF

j_gene: TRBJ2-5
abundance: few
v_gene: TRBV12-3/TRBV12-4
CDR3aa: ASTPGAIRTQY

j_gene: TRBJ2-2
abundance: -
v_gene: TRBV5-1
CDR3aa: ASSKTNRGGELF

j_gene: TRBJ2-7
abundance: -
v_gene: TRBV5-1
CDR3aa: ASSLDRQTGHYEQY

j_gene: TRBJ2-5
abundance: few
v_gene: TRBV7-6
CDR3aa: ASSSYRGETQY

j_gene: TRBJ1-1
abundance: -
v_gene: TRBV7-3
CDR3aa: ASSLEKGYTEAF

j_gene: TRBJ2-1
abundance: few
v_gene: TRBV3-1
CDR3aa: ASSQVDQGEQF

j_gene: TRBJ2-1
abundance: -
v_gene: TRBV12-3/TRBV12-4
CDR3aa: ASRTTSGNGGEQF

j_gene: TRBJ2-1
abundance: few
v_gene: TRBV29-1
CDR3aa: SVEGLRNEQF

j_gene: TRBJ2-1
abundance: -
v_gene: TRBV7-2
CDR3aa: ASSRTSGVSNEQF

j_gene: TRBJ2-5
abundance: many
v_gene: TRBV20-1
CDR3aa: SARSGLAGDRGETQY

j_gene: TRBJ1-5
abundance: -
v_gene: TRBV20-1
CDR3aa: SANSGGDQPQH

j_gene: TRBJ2-5
abundance: few
v_gene: TRBV15
CDR3aa: ATSRDTGLAT

j_gene: TRBJ2-4
abundance: -
v_gene: TRBV11-2
CDR3aa: ASSLDITRGQLAKNIQY

j_gene: TRBJ1-1
abundance: few
v_gene: TRBV30
CDR3aa: AYDQGRNTEAF

j_gene: TRBJ2-3
abundance: many
v_gene: TRBV28
CDR3aa: ASSVLTVGTDTQY

j_gene: TRBJ2-7
abundance: -
v_gene: TRBV12-3/TRBV12-4
CDR3aa: ASSAPGRAYEQY

j_gene: TRBJ1-6
abundance: many
v_gene: TRBV7-3
CDR3aa: ASSLRALNNSPLH